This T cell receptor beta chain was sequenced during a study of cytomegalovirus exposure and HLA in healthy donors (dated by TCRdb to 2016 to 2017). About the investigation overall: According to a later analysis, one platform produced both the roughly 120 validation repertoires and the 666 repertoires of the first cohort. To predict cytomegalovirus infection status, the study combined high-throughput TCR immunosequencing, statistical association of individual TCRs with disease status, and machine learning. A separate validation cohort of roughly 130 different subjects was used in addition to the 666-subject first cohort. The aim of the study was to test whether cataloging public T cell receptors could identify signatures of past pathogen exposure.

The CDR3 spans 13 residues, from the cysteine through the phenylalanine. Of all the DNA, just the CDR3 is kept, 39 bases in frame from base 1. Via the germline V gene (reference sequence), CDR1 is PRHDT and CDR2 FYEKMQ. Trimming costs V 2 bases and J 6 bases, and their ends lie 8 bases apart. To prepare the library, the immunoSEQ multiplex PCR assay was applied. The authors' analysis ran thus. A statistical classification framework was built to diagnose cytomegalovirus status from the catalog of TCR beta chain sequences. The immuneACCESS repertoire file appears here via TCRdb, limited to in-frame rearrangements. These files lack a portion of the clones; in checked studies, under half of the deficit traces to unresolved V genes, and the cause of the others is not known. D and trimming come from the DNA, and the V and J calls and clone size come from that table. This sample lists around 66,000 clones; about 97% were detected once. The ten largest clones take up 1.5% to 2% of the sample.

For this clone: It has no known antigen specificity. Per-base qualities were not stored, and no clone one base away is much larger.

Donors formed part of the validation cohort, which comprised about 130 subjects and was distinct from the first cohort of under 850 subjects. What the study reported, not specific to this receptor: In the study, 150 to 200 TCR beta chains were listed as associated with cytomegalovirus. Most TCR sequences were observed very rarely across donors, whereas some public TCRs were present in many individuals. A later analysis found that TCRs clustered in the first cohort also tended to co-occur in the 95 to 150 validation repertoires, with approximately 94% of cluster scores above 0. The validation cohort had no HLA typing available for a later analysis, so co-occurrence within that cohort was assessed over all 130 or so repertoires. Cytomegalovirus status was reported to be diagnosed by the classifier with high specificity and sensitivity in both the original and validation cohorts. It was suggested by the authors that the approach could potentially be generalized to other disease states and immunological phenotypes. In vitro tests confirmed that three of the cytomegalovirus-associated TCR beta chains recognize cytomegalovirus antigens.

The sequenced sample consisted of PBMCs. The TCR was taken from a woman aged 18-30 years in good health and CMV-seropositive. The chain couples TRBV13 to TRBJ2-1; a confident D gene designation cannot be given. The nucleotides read TGTGCCAGCAGCTTAAGACTGGTCAATGAGCAGTTCTTC. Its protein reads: CASSLRLVNEQFF.